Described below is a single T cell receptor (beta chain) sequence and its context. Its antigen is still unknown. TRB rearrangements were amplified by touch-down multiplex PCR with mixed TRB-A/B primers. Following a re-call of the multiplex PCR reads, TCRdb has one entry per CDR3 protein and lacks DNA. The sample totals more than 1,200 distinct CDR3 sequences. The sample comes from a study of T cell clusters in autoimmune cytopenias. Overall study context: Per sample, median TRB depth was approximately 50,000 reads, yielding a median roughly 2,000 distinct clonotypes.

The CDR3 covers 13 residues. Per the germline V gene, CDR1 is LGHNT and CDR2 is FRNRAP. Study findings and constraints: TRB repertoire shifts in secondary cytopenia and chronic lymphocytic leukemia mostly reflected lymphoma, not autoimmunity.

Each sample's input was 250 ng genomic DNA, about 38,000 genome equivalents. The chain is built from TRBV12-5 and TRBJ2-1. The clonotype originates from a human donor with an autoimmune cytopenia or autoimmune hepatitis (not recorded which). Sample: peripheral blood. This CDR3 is CASGLVGERFQFF.